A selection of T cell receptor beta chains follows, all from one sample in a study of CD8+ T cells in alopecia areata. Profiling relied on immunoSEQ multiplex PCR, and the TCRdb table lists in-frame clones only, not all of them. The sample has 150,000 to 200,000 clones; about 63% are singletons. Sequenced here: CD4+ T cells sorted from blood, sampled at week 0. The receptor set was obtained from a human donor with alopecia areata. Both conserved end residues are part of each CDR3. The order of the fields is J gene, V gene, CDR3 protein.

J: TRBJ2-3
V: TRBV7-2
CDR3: CASSLAGARDTQYF

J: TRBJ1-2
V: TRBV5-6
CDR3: CASSSTGTTYGYTF

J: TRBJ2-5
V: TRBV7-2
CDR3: CASSLTRDWETQYF

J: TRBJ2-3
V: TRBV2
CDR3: CASRTPPGGGETDTQYF

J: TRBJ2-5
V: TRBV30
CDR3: CAWRAPPNSWYQETQYF

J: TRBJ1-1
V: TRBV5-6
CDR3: CASSLTYTEAFF

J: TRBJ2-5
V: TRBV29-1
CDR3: CSALIQETQYF

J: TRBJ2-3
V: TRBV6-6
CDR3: CASSPLGTDTQYF

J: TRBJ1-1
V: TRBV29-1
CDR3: CSVVRQLMNTEAFF

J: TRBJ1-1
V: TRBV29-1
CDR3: CSVGGGLLNTEAFF

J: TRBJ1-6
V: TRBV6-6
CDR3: CASSRSTGADSPLHF

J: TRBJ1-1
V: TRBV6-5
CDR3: CASNGGTEAFF

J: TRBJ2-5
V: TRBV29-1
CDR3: CSVEDGLLQETQYF

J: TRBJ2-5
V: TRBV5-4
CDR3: CASSFGHGQETQYF

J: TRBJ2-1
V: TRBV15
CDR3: CATSSHTGGEQFF

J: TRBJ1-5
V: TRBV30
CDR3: CAWSAQDQPQHF

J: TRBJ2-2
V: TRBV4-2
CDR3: CASSSRDRGTGELFF

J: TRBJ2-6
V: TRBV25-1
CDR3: CASSVGSTGANVLTF

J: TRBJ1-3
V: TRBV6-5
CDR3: CASRQEPGNTIYF

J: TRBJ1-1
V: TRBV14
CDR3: CASSQNTEAFF

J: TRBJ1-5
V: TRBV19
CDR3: CASSSGTVGNQPQHF

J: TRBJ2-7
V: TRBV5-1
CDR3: CASSSAPTLQVGSYEQYF

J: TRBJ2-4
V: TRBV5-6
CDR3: CASSRGTAKNIQYF

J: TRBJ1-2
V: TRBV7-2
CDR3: CASSFRQGADYGYTF

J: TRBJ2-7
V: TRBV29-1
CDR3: CSVRETGGEQYF

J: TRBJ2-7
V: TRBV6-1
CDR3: CASSEAMVYEQYF

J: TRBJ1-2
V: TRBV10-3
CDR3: CASSRDRSSYGYTF

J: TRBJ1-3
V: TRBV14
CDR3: CASSQNYFGNTIYF

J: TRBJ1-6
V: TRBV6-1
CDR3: CASRGQGRAPLHF

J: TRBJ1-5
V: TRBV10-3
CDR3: CAISMGQGSNQPQHF

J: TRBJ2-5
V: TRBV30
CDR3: CAWTPGGLQETQYF

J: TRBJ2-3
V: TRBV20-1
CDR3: CSARVRDTQYF

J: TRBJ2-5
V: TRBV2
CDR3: CASRGLHHQETQYF

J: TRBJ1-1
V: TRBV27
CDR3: CASSRWGTEAFF

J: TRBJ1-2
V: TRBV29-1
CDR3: CSAVSGNYGYTF

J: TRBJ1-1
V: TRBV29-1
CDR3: CSVVRPMNTEAFF

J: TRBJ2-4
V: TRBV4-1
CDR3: CASSQDDVGGLGNIQYF

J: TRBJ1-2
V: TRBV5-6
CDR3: CASSLTGNNYGYTF

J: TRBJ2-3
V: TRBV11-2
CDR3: CASSPPLAGGVRRTDTQYF

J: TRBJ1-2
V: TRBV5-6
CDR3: CASSQIAADGYTF

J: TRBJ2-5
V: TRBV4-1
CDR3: CASSQVSGLETQYF

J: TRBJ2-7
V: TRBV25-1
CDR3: CASSRAWGQSYEQYF

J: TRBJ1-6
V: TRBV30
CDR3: CAWGGSSYNSPLHF

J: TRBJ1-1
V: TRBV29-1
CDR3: CSISTDYTEAFF

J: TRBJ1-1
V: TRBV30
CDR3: CAWRAGMNTEAFF

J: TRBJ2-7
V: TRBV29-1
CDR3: CSVELRPRGYLSYEQYF

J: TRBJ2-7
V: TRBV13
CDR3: CASSSRQVYEQYF

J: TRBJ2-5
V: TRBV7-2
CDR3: CASSPGQGAQETQYF

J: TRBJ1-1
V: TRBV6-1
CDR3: CASDPGQANTEAFF

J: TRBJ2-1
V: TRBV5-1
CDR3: CASSAAGAVSYNEQFF

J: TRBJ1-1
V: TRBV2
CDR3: CASSPNGEDTEAFF

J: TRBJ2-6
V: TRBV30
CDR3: CAWSLTLYRANVLTF